This section outlines one TCR beta chain sequence together with its context. Antigen specificity is unknown. MiXCR, applied by TCRdb to the 5' RACE reads, yields one record per CDR3 protein. This table has tens of thousands of distinct CDR3 sequences, under 15% appearing once. The sample comes from a study of early T cells in non-severe SARS-CoV-2 infection. Study outcomes and limitations: Private and CD4 specificities were missed by VDJdb matching, which favored anti-spike CD8 responses.

The sequence was collected from an adult who was a healthcare worker with PCR-confirmed SARS-CoV-2 infection or an uninfected control (not recorded which). The source material was whole blood.

The chain's CDR3 is CASSQGDLYNSPLHF. In nucleotides, the CDR3 is TGCGCCAGCAGCCAGGGGGACCTATATAATTCACCCCTCCACTTT. V gene TRBV4-1 combines with J gene TRBJ1-6; D is perhaps TRBD1 (5 bases). The CDR3 is made up of 15 amino acids. Trimming pared 3 bases from V and 4 bases from J, leaving 10 bases between. The V gene's germline CDR1 is MGHRA and CDR2 YSYEKL.